These T cell receptor beta chains were read from a single sample in a study of CD8 T cells in Susac syndrome. Each CDR3 protein is one row after TCRdb ran MiXCR on the immunoSEQ multiplex PCR reads. Counted here are approximately 180,000 distinct CDR3 sequences, approximately 93% occurring once; the ten biggest clones make up about 0.088%. The sample taken for sequencing was CD4+ T cells from PBMCs. The receptors were gathered from a human donor with multiple sclerosis. The CDR3 runs from the conserved cysteine through the conserved F or W. A D gene is named only where the DNA matches it firmly. Clone size, where shown, is once, few, many, or a class for clones that have expanded.

clone_size: -; j_call: TRBJ1-2; d_call: -; v_call: TRBV20-1; cdr3_nt: TGCAGTGCCACCACAGGATTCTATGGCTACACCTTC; cdr3_aa: CSATTGFYGYTF
clone_size: -; j_call: TRBJ2-2; d_call: -; v_call: TRBV19; cdr3_nt: TGTGCCACTAGGGGGGGAGGAGGGGGGAACACCGGGGAGCTGTTTTTT; cdr3_aa: CATRGGGGGNTGELFF
clone_size: -; j_call: TRBJ1-2; d_call: TRBD1; v_call: TRBV20-1; cdr3_nt: TGCAGTGCTAGCCCTGACAGGGGCTATGGCTACACCTTC; cdr3_aa: CSASPDRGYGYTF
clone_size: -; j_call: TRBJ1-4; d_call: TRBD1; v_call: TRBV2; cdr3_nt: TGTGCCAGCGGACTGGACAGGGGTGGAGAAAAACTGTTTTTT; cdr3_aa: CASGLDRGGEKLFF
clone_size: -; j_call: TRBJ1-1; d_call: -; v_call: TRBV3-1; cdr3_nt: TGTGCCAGCAGCCAAGATTGGGGGGGTGAAGCTTTCTTT; cdr3_aa: CASSQDWGGEAFF
clone_size: few; j_call: TRBJ2-1; d_call: TRBD2; v_call: TRBV29-1; cdr3_nt: TGCAGCGTTGCCCTTTATGCGGGGGGCTACAATGAGCAGTTCTTC; cdr3_aa: CSVALYAGGYNEQFF
clone_size: -; j_call: TRBJ1-6; d_call: -; v_call: TRBV11-2; cdr3_nt: TGTGCCAGCAGCGCTTCCGAGGGTTCACCCCTCCACTTT; cdr3_aa: CASSASEGSPLHF
clone_size: -; j_call: TRBJ2-3; d_call: -; v_call: TRBV12-3/TRBV12-4; cdr3_nt: TGTGCCAGCAGTTTATTGACACTAGCTTCCAGCACAGATACGCAGTATTTT; cdr3_aa: CASSLLTLASSTDTQYF
clone_size: once; j_call: TRBJ2-5; d_call: TRBD1; v_call: TRBV5-4; cdr3_nt: TGTGCCAGCAGCAGGGACAGGGGGCCACAGACCCAGTACTTC; cdr3_aa: CASSRDRGPQTQYF
clone_size: -; j_call: TRBJ2-7; d_call: -; v_call: TRBV7-8; cdr3_nt: TGTGCCAGCAGCTTAGAGGCGGCATACGAGCAGTACTTC; cdr3_aa: CASSLEAAYEQYF
clone_size: -; j_call: TRBJ2-3; d_call: -; v_call: TRBV12-3/TRBV12-4; cdr3_nt: TGTGCCAGCAGTTTTGGGGCGGTAGCAGATACGCAGTATTTT; cdr3_aa: CASSFGAVADTQYF
clone_size: -; j_call: TRBJ2-1; d_call: -; v_call: TRBV4-3; cdr3_nt: TGCGCCAGCAGCCATGACCCACCCTTTTCCTACAATGAGCAGTTCTTC; cdr3_aa: CASSHDPPFSYNEQFF
clone_size: once; j_call: TRBJ1-1; d_call: -; v_call: TRBV29-1; cdr3_nt: TGCAGCGCCGGGTTACAAGGGGTGGCTGAAGCTTTCTTT; cdr3_aa: CSAGLQGVAEAFF
clone_size: -; j_call: TRBJ1-1; d_call: TRBD1; v_call: TRBV5-1; cdr3_nt: TGCGCCAGCAGCACCGGGACAGGACACATGAACACTGAAGCTTTCTTT; cdr3_aa: CASSTGTGHMNTEAFF
clone_size: -; j_call: TRBJ2-1; d_call: -; v_call: TRBV7-8; cdr3_nt: TGTGCCAGCAGCGGCAGACTAGACAAAGGGGGTTTCTTC; cdr3_aa: CASSGRLDKGGFF
clone_size: -; j_call: TRBJ1-2; d_call: -; v_call: TRBV29-1; cdr3_nt: TGCAGCGTTGAAGAGACATCCTTTAAGTATGGCTACACCTTC; cdr3_aa: CSVEETSFKYGYTF
clone_size: -; j_call: TRBJ2-7; d_call: TRBD1; v_call: TRBV29-1; cdr3_nt: TGCAGCGTTGAATATGACAGGGAAGCCGAGCAGTACTTC; cdr3_aa: CSVEYDREAEQYF
clone_size: -; j_call: TRBJ1-2; d_call: -; v_call: TRBV18; cdr3_nt: TGTGCCAGCTCACTCGCGGCGGGAGAGTATAACTATGGCTACACCTTC; cdr3_aa: CASSLAAGEYNYGYTF
clone_size: -; j_call: TRBJ1-2; d_call: -; v_call: TRBV5-1; cdr3_nt: TGCGCCAGCAGCTTGGACGGATTTTATGGCTACACCTTC; cdr3_aa: CASSLDGFYGYTF
clone_size: -; j_call: TRBJ2-3; d_call: -; v_call: TRBV2; cdr3_nt: TGTGCCAGCAGTGGCCAGTCGCTTGGAACGCAGTATTTT; cdr3_aa: CASSGQSLGTQYF
clone_size: -; j_call: TRBJ1-1; d_call: -; v_call: TRBV9; cdr3_nt: TGTGCCAGCAGCGTAGGGTGGAGGACTGAAGCTTTCTTT; cdr3_aa: CASSVGWRTEAFF
clone_size: few; j_call: TRBJ1-1; d_call: -; v_call: TRBV7-2; cdr3_nt: TGTGCCAGCGGTTCCGGACCCGGCGGGTACACTGAAGCTTTCTTT; cdr3_aa: CASGSGPGGYTEAFF
clone_size: -; j_call: TRBJ1-2; d_call: TRBD1; v_call: TRBV5-1; cdr3_nt: TGCGCCAGCAGCTTACGACAGGGGGCCCTCGGAGGCTACACCTTC; cdr3_aa: CASSLRQGALGGYTF
clone_size: -; j_call: TRBJ1-2; d_call: TRBD1; v_call: TRBV2; cdr3_nt: TGTGCCAGCACTAGAAGATCAGGGGGGAGCTACACCTTC; cdr3_aa: CASTRRSGGSYTF
clone_size: -; j_call: TRBJ2-5; d_call: -; v_call: TRBV29-1; cdr3_nt: TGCAGCGTGGGACCCCAAGAGACCCAGTACTTC; cdr3_aa: CSVGPQETQYF
clone_size: -; j_call: TRBJ1-1; d_call: -; v_call: TRBV20-1; cdr3_nt: TGCAGTGCCCCGAGTTACACAGGGCTGAACACTGAAGCTTTCTTT; cdr3_aa: CSAPSYTGLNTEAFF
clone_size: -; j_call: TRBJ2-2; d_call: -; v_call: TRBV5-1; cdr3_nt: TGCGCCAGCAGCTTAACTAGCCCCCCGAACACCGGGGAGCTGTTTTTT; cdr3_aa: CASSLTSPPNTGELFF
clone_size: -; j_call: TRBJ1-4; d_call: TRBD1; v_call: TRBV30; cdr3_nt: TGTGCCTGGAGCGAAGGGGGCGCCGGTGAAAAACTGTTTTTT; cdr3_aa: CAWSEGGAGEKLFF
clone_size: -; j_call: TRBJ2-5; d_call: -; v_call: TRBV7-2; cdr3_nt: TGTGCCAGCAGCTCCCCGACTGCGTGGGGGGTGGCCCAGTACTTC; cdr3_aa: CASSSPTAWGVAQYF
clone_size: once; j_call: TRBJ1-5; d_call: TRBD1; v_call: TRBV6-1; cdr3_nt: TGTGCCAGCAGCCCCTCACAGGGGACAGTGGAGCCCCAGCATTTT; cdr3_aa: CASSPSQGTVEPQHF
clone_size: -; j_call: TRBJ2-3; d_call: TRBD1; v_call: TRBV29-1; cdr3_nt: TGCAGCGTTGGAGGACAGGGGGAAGATACGCAGTATTTT; cdr3_aa: CSVGGQGEDTQYF
clone_size: few; j_call: TRBJ2-3; d_call: TRBD1; v_call: TRBV18; cdr3_nt: TGTGCCAGCTCATCAGGGACAGCAGATACGCAGTATTTT; cdr3_aa: CASSSGTADTQYF
clone_size: -; j_call: TRBJ1-2; d_call: TRBD1; v_call: TRBV27; cdr3_nt: TGTGCCAGCAGTGGCCCCAGACAGGGTGACTATGGCTACACCTTC; cdr3_aa: CASSGPRQGDYGYTF
clone_size: -; j_call: TRBJ1-3; d_call: -; v_call: TRBV6-6; cdr3_nt: TGTGCCAGTTTGTATGGGGGACGAAACACCATATATTTT; cdr3_aa: CASLYGGRNTIYF
clone_size: -; j_call: TRBJ1-4; d_call: -; v_call: TRBV30; cdr3_nt: TGTGCCTGGAGTGCCTCGAATGAAAAACTGTTTTTT; cdr3_aa: CAWSASNEKLFF
clone_size: -; j_call: TRBJ2-7; d_call: TRBD1; v_call: TRBV3-1; cdr3_nt: TGTGCCAGCAGCCACTCGGGACAGGGTGGATACGAGCAGTACTTC; cdr3_aa: CASSHSGQGGYEQYF
clone_size: -; j_call: TRBJ1-2; d_call: -; v_call: TRBV20-1; cdr3_nt: TGCAGTGCTAGAGATCAGGCCAAGGGACTGTATGGCTACACCTTC; cdr3_aa: CSARDQAKGLYGYTF
clone_size: -; j_call: TRBJ1-5; d_call: -; v_call: TRBV30; cdr3_nt: TGTGCCTGGAGTGTCAGGGGAGGCCCGGGGGGACAGCCCCAGCATTTT; cdr3_aa: CAWSVRGGPGGQPQHF
clone_size: -; j_call: TRBJ2-3; d_call: -; v_call: TRBV18; cdr3_nt: TGTGCCAGCTCACTGACGCAGAGCACAGATACGCAGTATTTT; cdr3_aa: CASSLTQSTDTQYF
clone_size: -; j_call: TRBJ1-4; d_call: -; v_call: TRBV6-2/TRBV6-3; cdr3_nt: TGTGCCAGCAGTTTACTCTTCCGTTCAACTAATGAAAAACTGTTTTTT; cdr3_aa: CASSLLFRSTNEKLFF
clone_size: -; j_call: TRBJ1-2; d_call: TRBD1; v_call: TRBV6-1; cdr3_nt: TGTGCCAGCGTCCCAGGGGGGGTTAACTATGGCTACACCTTC; cdr3_aa: CASVPGGVNYGYTF
clone_size: -; j_call: TRBJ2-3; d_call: TRBD2; v_call: TRBV30; cdr3_nt: TGTGCCTGGGTCTCTAGCGGGTTTAGCACAGATACGCAGTATTTT; cdr3_aa: CAWVSSGFSTDTQYF
clone_size: -; j_call: TRBJ2-5; d_call: -; v_call: TRBV7-6; cdr3_nt: TGTGCCAGCAGCTTCGTCTCCGGGGTAGGGTACCAAGAGACCCAGTACTTC; cdr3_aa: CASSFVSGVGYQETQYF
clone_size: -; j_call: TRBJ2-7; d_call: -; v_call: TRBV7-9; cdr3_nt: TGTGCCAGCAGGGAGACAGGTAGCGGCGAGCAGTACTTC; cdr3_aa: CASRETGSGEQYF
clone_size: -; j_call: TRBJ2-1; d_call: -; v_call: TRBV20-1; cdr3_nt: TGCAGTGCTAGGGTACTAAGCAGCTACAATGAGCAGTTCTTC; cdr3_aa: CSARVLSSYNEQFF
clone_size: -; j_call: TRBJ2-5; d_call: -; v_call: TRBV20-1; cdr3_nt: TGCAGTGCCACTGCAGGATTCGGGGAGACCCAGTACTTC; cdr3_aa: CSATAGFGETQYF
clone_size: -; j_call: TRBJ2-5; d_call: -; v_call: TRBV5-6; cdr3_nt: TGTGCCAGCAGCTGGGTGGCTGAGACCCAGTACTTC; cdr3_aa: CASSWVAETQYF
clone_size: few; j_call: TRBJ2-7; d_call: TRBD2; v_call: TRBV6-5; cdr3_nt: TGTGCCAGCAGTTACTCTAGCGGGGGCTCCTCCTACGAGCAGTACTTC; cdr3_aa: CASSYSSGGSSYEQYF
clone_size: -; j_call: TRBJ2-2; d_call: -; v_call: TRBV7-9; cdr3_nt: TGTGCCAGCAGCTTCGGCACCGGGGAGCTGTTTTTT; cdr3_aa: CASSFGTGELFF
clone_size: -; j_call: TRBJ2-5; d_call: TRBD2; v_call: TRBV7-2; cdr3_nt: TGTGCCAGCACCTTACAGCTAGCGGGAGGGCCCCAAGAGACCCAGTACTTC; cdr3_aa: CASTLQLAGGPQETQYF
clone_size: -; j_call: TRBJ2-7; d_call: -; v_call: TRBV20-1; cdr3_nt: TGCAGTGCTAGTTATCAGGCGGGGACCTACGAGCAGTACTTC; cdr3_aa: CSASYQAGTYEQYF
clone_size: -; j_call: TRBJ1-2; d_call: TRBD1; v_call: TRBV20-1; cdr3_nt: TGCAGTGCTAGATCTTCAGGGGGCAGCTATGGCTACACCTTC; cdr3_aa: CSARSSGGSYGYTF
clone_size: -; j_call: TRBJ1-1; d_call: -; v_call: TRBV11-2; cdr3_nt: TGTGCCAGCAGCTTGGGGGACACTGAAGCTTTCTTT; cdr3_aa: CASSLGDTEAFF
clone_size: -; j_call: TRBJ2-1; d_call: TRBD2; v_call: TRBV19; cdr3_nt: TGTGCCAGTGGGGGGATTTGGGGGCTAGCGGGAGGATTGGACAATGAGCAGTTCTTC; cdr3_aa: CASGGIWGLAGGLDNEQFF
clone_size: once; j_call: TRBJ2-2; d_call: -; v_call: TRBV6-5; cdr3_nt: TGTGCCAGCAGGAGGGAGGTCACCGGGGAGCTGTTTTTT; cdr3_aa: CASRREVTGELFF
clone_size: -; j_call: TRBJ2-3; d_call: -; v_call: TRBV6-1; cdr3_nt: TGTGCCACCAACGACTGGCGCACAGATACGCAGTATTTT; cdr3_aa: CATNDWRTDTQYF
clone_size: -; j_call: TRBJ2-1; d_call: -; v_call: TRBV5-1; cdr3_nt: TGCGCCAGCAGCGGTGCGGGTAGCTCCTACAATGAGCAGTTCTTC; cdr3_aa: CASSGAGSSYNEQFF
clone_size: -; j_call: TRBJ2-7; d_call: TRBD1; v_call: TRBV6-2/TRBV6-3; cdr3_nt: TGTGCCAGCAGCCATGGGACAGTCTACGAGCAGTACTTC; cdr3_aa: CASSHGTVYEQYF
clone_size: -; j_call: TRBJ2-7; d_call: -; v_call: TRBV6-6; cdr3_nt: TGTGCCGGCAGGATCCAGGGGGAGGTGTACGAGCAGTACTTC; cdr3_aa: CAGRIQGEVYEQYF
clone_size: -; j_call: TRBJ2-2; d_call: -; v_call: TRBV3-1; cdr3_nt: TGTGCCAGCAGCCAGGGTGGGGCCGGGGAGCTGTTTTTT; cdr3_aa: CASSQGGAGELFF